The 9 T cell receptor beta chains in this list originate from one sample, sequenced in a study of T cells in Graves' hyperthyroidism and ophthalmopathy. Amplified TCR beta CDR3 regions came from RNA transcripts. Initially, a first-round RT-PCR of the TCR CDR3 employed the HTBI primer set. TCRdb reprocessed the multiplex PCR reads via MiXCR and lists one record per CDR3 protein. The repertoire holds around 720,000 distinct CDR3 sequences, with approximately 40% as singletons. Sequences were obtained from blood. The receptors were gathered from a woman aged 40 to 50 with Graves' hyperthyroidism.

The V gene is TRBV15, the J gene TRBJ1-5; D may be TRBD1 (6 bases). The CDR3 totals 14 residues. Deletions cut 1 base from V and 7 bases from J, with 11 bases between. The germline gives CDR1 LNHNV, CDR2 YYDKDF (reference sequence). CDR3 in DNA: TGTGCCACCAGCAGAGTGCAGGGGTACCAGCCCCAGCATTTT. It codes for CATSRVQGYQPQHF.

This clonotype has ten or more counts. The junction shows a germline mismatch at one end, possibly a read error. The V gene is TRBV6-5, the J gene TRBJ2-7; a possible D gene is TRBD2 (7 bases). The CDR3 consists of 10 residues. The germline V gene encodes CDR1 MNHEY and CDR2 SVGAGI. The CDR3 DNA is TGTGCCAGCAGTTACAGGGGGAGGGACTTC. Its protein product is CASSYRGRDF.

This clonotype was found many times. The chain couples TRBV9 to TRBJ1-3, with D perhaps matching TRBD1 (6 bases). Trimming removed 4 bases at V and 3 bases at J, with 14 bases between. The CDR3 spans 15 residues. The germline CDR1 and CDR2 sequences are SGDLS and YYNGEE. The CDR3 spells CASSKKRDIGNTIYF. Written as DNA, the CDR3 is TGTGCCAGCAGCAAAAAACGGGACATTGGAAACACCATATATTTT.

V gene TRBV25-1 combines with J gene TRBJ2-5; D remains ambiguous. The V end was cut by 9 bases, the J end by 0 bases, with 11 bases between. The germline gives CDR1 MGHDK, CDR2 SYGVNS. The CDR3 has 13 amino acids. The CDR3 DNA sequence: TGTGCCAGGACAAAAGGGTACCAAGAGACCCAGTACTTC. It encodes CARTKGYQETQYF. Combining the CDR3 with reference TRBV25-1 and TRBJ2-5 gives the whole variable domain EADIYQTPRYLVIGTGKKITLECSQTMGHDKMYWYQQDPGMELHLIHYSYGVNSTEKGDLSSESTVSRIRTEHFPLTLESARPSHTSQYLCARTKGYQETQYFGPGTRLLVL.

This clonotype came up many times. The V and J genes are TRBV7-2 and TRBJ1-5; D is uncertain. This CDR3 spans 16 amino acids. Trimming cost V 0 bases and J 1 base, with 10 bases left between them. Germline values: CDR1 SGHTA, CDR2 FQGNSA. The CDR3 spells CASSLASVVSNQPQHF. The DNA for the CDR3 is TGTGCCAGCAGCTTAGCTTCCGTAGTGAGCAATCAGCCCCAGCATTTT.

Concerning this clonotype: This sequence may be a read error, since a much larger clone differs from it by one base. V gene TRBV29-1 combines with J gene TRBJ2-2; 9 bases match TRBD1. Germline V lookup: CDR1 SQVTM, CDR2 ANQGSEA. The CDR3 has 14 amino acids. J lost 5 bases, V lost 4 bases, and 5 bases had no gene match. CDR3: CSVVGTGMTGELFF. CDR3 bases: TGCAGCGTTGTGGGGACAGGGATGACCGGGGAGCTGTTTTTT.

This clonotype has more than one count but fewer than ten. The chain combines TRBV6-6 with TRBJ1-2; 10 bases align to TRBD1. The CDR3 spans 14 residues. V dropped 1 base and J dropped 6; count of bases not matched to a gene: 2. The V gene's germline CDR1 is MNHNY and CDR2 SVGAGI (reference sequence). The CDR3 DNA is TGTGCCAGCAGTTACTATGACAGGGGGCATGGCTACACCTTC. Amino acid sequence: CASSYYDRGHGYTF.

J is TRBJ2-2 and V is TRBV2; D remains unclear. The CDR3 contains 16 residues. Germline values: CDR1 SNHLY, CDR2 FYNNEI. V dropped 6 bases and J dropped 5 bases, with 19 bases sitting between them. The CDR3 coding sequence is TGTGCCAGCAGGACCCCCCTTGGGGATCGGACCGGGGAGCTGTTTTTT. Translating gives CASRTPLGDRTGELFF.

This clonotype has a handful of counts. The V call is TRBV10-3, the J call TRBJ2-6; TRBD2 matches 11 bases. The CDR3 loop spans 18 amino acids. Germline V CDR1 and CDR2: ENHRY, SYGVKD. The trim removed 3 bases at V and 0 bases at J, leaving 4 bases unmatched. The CDR3 here is CAISEETSGISGANVLTF. CDR3 bases: TGTGCCATCAGTGAAGAGACTAGCGGGATCTCTGGGGCCAACGTCCTGACTTTC.